What follows are 20 T cell receptor beta chains derived from one specimen sequenced in a study of CD8+ T cells in alopecia areata. Treatment denoted: oral pan-JAK inhibitor, 5-10 mg twice daily. Extracted from the samples, RNA was reverse transcribed into cDNA to serve as the sequencing template. Sequencing was performed with immunoSEQ multiplex PCR; in TCRdb, only in-frame clones are kept and a portion is missing. Found here are about 280,000 clones, roughly 60% of them singletons; the top ten hold less than 2%. The specimen comprised CD4+ T cells sorted from blood, sampled at week 24, from a patient treated with tofacitinib. The receptors shown here come from a human donor with alopecia areata.

The chain carries TRBV29-1 and TRBJ2-3; no clear D. V gave up 1 base and J gave up 5 bases, with 7 bases separating them. Germline lookup yields CDR1 SQVTM and CDR2 ANQGSEA. This CDR3 spans 12 amino acids. CDR3 sequence reads: CSVEGFLDTQYF. The CDR3 DNA reads TGCAGCGTTGAAGGGTTTCTAGATACGCAGTATTTT.

This chain connects TRBV27 to TRBJ1-2, with 10 bases lining up with TRBD1. Unmatched junction bases numbered 12, after V lost 6 bases and J lost 8 bases. Germline V gives CDR1 MNHEY, CDR2 SMNVEV (reference sequence). This CDR3 has 15 amino acids. The DNA of the CDR3 is TGTGCCAGCAGGAGTTCCGACAGGGGGCGCGGAGGCTACACCTTC. Amino acids: CASRSSDRGRGGYTF.

DNA of the CDR3: TGTGCCAGCAGTGCCGGACTCAATTCACCCCTCCACTTT. Amino acid sequence: CASSAGLNSPLHF. J is TRBJ1-6 and V is TRBV2; D is undetermined. Germline V gene data show CDR1 as SNHLY and CDR2 as FYNNEI. The CDR3 is 13 amino acids. Between the trimmed V and J ends, which lost 4 bases and 7 bases, there was a span of 8 bases.

The J gene is TRBJ1-5, the V gene TRBV6-5, with TRBD1 matching 9 bases. Germline V lookup: CDR1 MNHEY, CDR2 SVGAGI. The V segment lost 6 bases and the J segment 1 base; nucleotides outside the gene matches: 4. The CDR3 runs 15 residues. The CDR3 loop is CASRRGTGSNQPQHF. In nucleotides, the CDR3 is TGTGCCAGCAGGCGAGGGACAGGGAGCAATCAGCCCCAGCATTTT.

This clone turned up a few times. The V gene is TRBV29-1, the J gene TRBJ1-2; perhaps TRBD1 as D (5 bases). Per the germline V gene, CDR1 is SQVTM and CDR2 is ANQGSEA. The CDR3 consists of 13 residues. The germline V and J ends were trimmed by 4 bases and 0 bases, with 9 bases remaining between them. In DNA, the CDR3 is TGCAGCGTTGTAGGGGAAGCTAACTATGGCTACACCTTC. As protein: CSVVGEANYGYTF. Drawing the rest from reference TRBV29-1 and TRBJ1-2, the complete variable domain is SAVISQKPSRDICQRGTSLTIQCQVDSQVTMMFWYRQQPGQSLTLIATANQGSEATYESGFVIDKFPISRPNLTFSTLTVSNMSPEDSSIYLCSVVGEANYGYTFGSGTRLTVV.

This chain links TRBV10-2 with TRBJ2-6; the D is unclear. The germline V and J ends were trimmed by 0 bases and 0 bases, with 9 bases remaining between them. Germline CDR1 is WSHSY and CDR2 is SAAADI. This CDR3 comprises 17 residues. The DNA of the CDR3 is TGCGCCAGCAGTGAGTCGATGCGGATCTCTGGGGCCAACGTCCTGACTTTC. This codes for CASSESMRISGANVLTF.

The gene calls are TRBV18 and TRBJ1-5, with D possibly being TRBD1 (5 bases). Trimming stripped 3 bases from V and 4 bases from J, with 7 bases between. In germline, CDR1 is KGHSH, CDR2 LQKENI. This CDR3 contains 13 residues. CDR3 amino acids: CASSPGGNQPQHF. CDR3 DNA sequence: TGTGCCAGCTCACCGGGGGGGAATCAGCCCCAGCATTTT.

The chain employs TRBV19 and TRBJ1-1, with 8 nucleotides matching TRBD1. Per the germline V gene, CDR1 is LNHDA and CDR2 is SQIVND (reference sequence). The CDR3 has 13 residues. V lost 7 bases to trimming and J lost 10 bases; unmatched junction nucleotides: 11. CDR3 sequence reads: CASNPSGQGLAFF. The CDR3 DNA reads as TGTGCCAGTAATCCATCAGGACAGGGCTTAGCTTTCTTT.

The chain carries TRBV11-1 and TRBJ1-6; D is ambiguous. V was clipped by 5 bases and J by 10 bases, with 12 bases between them. The CDR3 length is 13 residues. Per germline, CDR1 SGHAT and CDR2 FQDESV (reference sequence). CDR3 DNA sequence: TGTGCCAGCAGCCGCCTGCGGGAATCACCCCTCCACTTT. Translated, it gives CASSRLRESPLHF.

The rearrangement links TRBV9 to TRBJ1-5; D is undetermined. The germline V and J ends were trimmed by 0 bases and 5 bases, with 6 bases remaining between them. From germline, CDR1 is SGDLS and CDR2 YYNGEE. The CDR3 spans 13 residues. The CDR3 DNA reads TGTGCCAGCAGCGTAGAAGTGGATCAGCCCCAGCATTTT. It encodes CASSVEVDQPQHF.

The J gene is TRBJ2-3, the V gene TRBV19; unclear D gene. The CDR3 contains 11 residues. The V end was cut by 7 bases, the J end by 5 bases, with 7 bases between. From germline, CDR1 is LNHDA and CDR2 SQIVND (reference sequence). The CDR3, as DNA: TGTGCCAGTACAATTGGAGATACGCAGTATTTT. It yields the protein CASTIGDTQYF.

Worth noting for this clone: A read error may explain this, as a much larger clone is one base away. The chain has TRBV25-1 and TRBJ1-1, with TRBD1 identical over 8 bases. This CDR3 comprises 13 residues. J gave up 3 bases and V 5 bases, and 2 bases lay outside the gene matches. The germline V gene encodes CDR1 MGHDK and CDR2 SYGVNS. CDR3 protein: CASSSTGDTEAFF. Written as DNA, the CDR3 is TGTGCCAGCAGTTCGACAGGGGACACTGAAGCTTTCTTT.

This clone turned up a few times. The J gene is TRBJ1-1, the V gene TRBV7-9; 7 positions agree with TRBD1. CDR3 length: 14 amino acids. Germline lookup yields CDR1 SEHNR and CDR2 FQNEAQ (reference sequence). The ends lost 5 bases at V and 1 base at J; junction bases unmatched: 4. The CDR3 bases are TGTGCCAGCAGCGACAAGGGGGCGAACACTGAAGCTTTCTTT. This gives the protein CASSDKGANTEAFF. The complete variable domain, with remaining parts taken from reference TRBV7-9 and TRBJ1-1, reads DTGVSQNPRHKITKRGQNVTFRCDPISEHNRLYWYRQTLGQGPEFLTYFQNEAQLEKSRLLSDRFSAERPKGSFSTLEIQRTEQGDSAMYLCASSDKGANTEAFFGQGTRLTVV.

In its sample, this clone was seen once. This sequence joins TRBV4-1 and TRBJ2-2; perhaps TRBD2 as D (7 bases). Deletions cut 3 bases from V and 5 bases from J, with 16 bases between. The CDR3 is 16 residues long. Germline CDR1 MGHRA, CDR2 YSYEKL. The CDR3 DNA is TGCGCCAGCAGCCAGTACCCGGGGGGCAGGACCGGGGAGCTGTTTTTT. Protein: CASSQYPGGRTGELFF.

The gene calls are TRBV30 and TRBJ1-2; possible D gene TRBD1, 5 bases. Looked up from germline, CDR1 is GTSNPN and CDR2 is SVGIG (reference sequence). This CDR3 is built from 15 residues. The V end lost 0 bases, the J end lost 0 bases, and 11 bases lay between the germline ends. This CDR3 reads CAWSVGGATNYGYTF. CDR3 bases: TGTGCCTGGAGTGTTGGAGGGGCGACTAACTATGGCTACACCTTC. Supplemented by reference TRBV30 and TRBJ1-2, the full variable domain reads SQTIHQWPATLVQPVGSPLSLECTVEGTSNPNLYWYRQAAGRGLQLLFYSVGIGQISSEVPQNLSASRPQDRQFILSSKKLLLSDSGFYLCAWSVGGATNYGYTFGSGTRLTVV.

This clone was counted a few times. V usage is TRBV5-6 and J usage is TRBJ2-3; D unclear. Germline lookup yields CDR1 SGHDT and CDR2 YYEEEE. V was shortened by 0 bases and J by 6 bases, with 11 bases between the two germline ends. The CDR3 is 14 residues long. The CDR3, as DNA: TGTGCCAGCAGCTTGGTTGGGGTTACGGATACGCAGTATTTT. It is translated as CASSLVGVTDTQYF.

This clone was counted between two and nine times. The rearrangement joins TRBV29-1 to TRBJ2-5; perhaps TRBD1 as D (8 bases). The length of the CDR3 is 16 residues. Trimming removed 1 base from V and 2 bases from J, with 17 bases in between. From germline, CDR1 is SQVTM and CDR2 ANQGSEA. The CDR3 loop reads CSVEGTGTNEQETQYF. CDR3 nucleotide sequence: TGCAGCGTTGAAGGGACAGGGACTAACGAACAAGAGACCCAGTACTTC.

The chain recombines TRBV6-5 with TRBJ2-2, with D possibly TRBD2 on 6 matching bases. Germline V CDR1 and CDR2: MNHEY, SVGAGI. Trimming cost V 8 bases and J 2 bases, with 15 bases left between them. The CDR3 loop spans 15 amino acids. The CDR3 DNA follows: TGTGCCAGCTCTTGGCTAGCGCGTAACACCGGGGAGCTGTTTTTT. It specifies CASSWLARNTGELFF.

Notes on this clone: Additional DNA sequences in this sample encode the identical CDR3. The rearrangement joins TRBV5-1 to TRBJ1-1; D is undetermined. Germline V lookup: CDR1 SGHRS, CDR2 YFSETQ. CDR3 length equals 11 residues. Trimming left V 5 bases short and J 3 bases short, with 5 bases between. The CDR3 reads CASSLDTEAFF. The CDR3 DNA is TGCGCCAGCAGTCTAGACACTGAAGCTTTCTTT.

This CDR3 is CASSLGRGSPLHF. The CDR3 DNA follows: TGCGCCAGCAGCTTGGGGAGAGGCTCACCCCTCCACTTT. The chain employs TRBV5-1 and TRBJ1-6; D gene unclear. V shed 0 bases and J shed 10 bases, with 8 bases lying between them. The CDR3 covers 13 residues. In germline, CDR1 is SGHRS, CDR2 YFSETQ.